These T cell receptor beta chains were read from a single sample in a study of blood T cell repertoires in COVID-19. TCRdb keeps only in-frame clones here, not all; method: immunoSEQ multiplex PCR. Among around 300,000 clones, about 87% were seen once, and the ten largest hold 1.5% to 2%. The sequencing input was peripheral blood. All receptors come from a woman under 40 with COVID-19, enrolled during active disease. Both conserved end residues are part of each CDR3. D genes are given only for firm matches. Not all rows give a size; the values are once, few, many and, for expanded clones, a class.

TRBJ1-1 | . | TRBV15 | . | CATSRGAGREYTEAFF | TGTGCCACCAGCAGAGGAGCGGGGCGCGAATACACTGAAGCTTTCTTT
TRBJ1-1 | . | TRBV6-5 | . | CASRVTMNTEAFF | TGTGCCAGCAGGGTGACAATGAACACTGAAGCTTTCTTT
TRBJ1-1 | . | TRBV5-1 | . | CASSFGQLNEAFF | TGCGCCAGCAGTTTCGGACAGCTCAATGAAGCTTTCTTT
TRBJ2-2 | . | TRBV7-2 | TRBD2 | CASYPGGGLTGELFF | TGTGCCTCCTACCCGGGCGGGGGGTTAACCGGGGAGCTGTTTTTT
TRBJ2-1 | . | TRBV5-6 | . | CASSPRGVINNEQFF | TGTGCCAGCAGCCCCCGCGGCGTGATCAACAATGAGCAGTTCTTC
TRBJ1-4 | once | TRBV6-5 | . | CASSYSQNNEKLFF | TGTGCCAGCAGTTACAGTCAGAATAATGAAAAACTGTTTTTT
TRBJ1-1 | . | TRBV5-6 | . | CASSFEQDEAFF | TGTGCCAGCAGCTTTGAACAGGATGAAGCTTTCTTT
TRBJ1-2 | once | TRBV7-9 | . | CASSPGTYYGYTF | TGTGCCAGCAGCCCAGGGACTTACTATGGCTACACCTTC
TRBJ1-6 | . | TRBV14 | . | CASSQAPFSPLHF | TGTGCCAGCAGCCAAGCTCCTTTTTCACCCCTCCACTTT
TRBJ2-3 | . | TRBV5-1 | TRBD2 | CASSSPGLGADTQYF | TGCGCCAGCAGCTCGCCGGGACTAGGAGCAGATACGCAGTATTTT
TRBJ1-4 | . | TRBV11-2 | . | CASSLDPQGLMNEKLFF | TGTGCCAGCAGCTTAGATCCCCAGGGTTTAATGAACGAAAAACTGTTTTTT
TRBJ1-2 | . | TRBV1 | . | CTSSQDPTGVRGYTF | TGCACCAGCAGCCAAGACCCGACGGGGGTCAGAGGCTACACCTTC